The subject of this entry is one T cell receptor beta chain. What it binds is unknown. This table comes from immunoSEQ multiplex PCR, and its TCRdb copy is limited to in-frame clones, with some not included. The table shows about 1,600 clones, with under 25% occurring only once. This sample is part of a study of T cells in localized non-small cell lung cancer. Study outcomes and limitations: Median detection of top 100 tumor clones in adjacent lung was over 45 clones.

Material: normal lung tissue next to the tumor, obtained before any cancer treatment. The sequence derives from a woman between 35 and 75 years old with stage I lung adenocarcinoma.

This CDR3 reads CASSPRGGALVQETQYF. The CDR3 coding sequence is TGCGCCAGCAGCCCACGAGGGGGGGCGCTGGTCCAAGAGACCCAGTACTTC. The chain recombines TRBV5-1 with TRBJ2-5, with a tentative D call TRBD2 (7 bases). With 4 bases removed from V and 1 base from J, the gap between germline ends came to 20 bases. This CDR3 region has 17 residues. The V gene's germline CDR1 is SGHRS and CDR2 YFSETQ.